Below, 2 T cell receptor beta chains from the same sample are listed, as sequenced in a study of OX40 agonist ivuxolimab in advanced cancers. Assay: immunoSEQ multiplex PCR; the TCRdb copy retains only in-frame clones and omits some. This sample has 90,000 to 130,000 clones, with roughly 87% found just once. The source material was CD4+ or CD8+ T cells sorted from blood, sampled in a trial of the OX40 agonist ivuxolimab. All receptors derive from an adult with an advanced solid tumor such as melanoma, head and neck, liver or kidney cancer.

There are a few counts of this clone. The chain couples TRBV9 to TRBJ2-7; weak D call: TRBD1 (6 bases). Per germline, CDR1 SGDLS and CDR2 YYNGEE. V was clipped by 8 bases and J by 2 bases, with 14 bases between them. The CDR3 loop spans 13 amino acids. CDR3 in DNA: TGTGCCAGTCTTGACGACAGGACCTACGAGCAGTACTTC. It yields the protein CASLDDRTYEQYF.

This clone was counted only a few times. V usage is TRBV30 and J usage is TRBJ2-5, with a weak D call TRBD1 (6 bases). V lost 0 bases, J lost 2 bases, and 10 bases lay in between. The germline gives CDR1 GTSNPN, CDR2 SVGIG (reference sequence). This CDR3 is 14 amino acids long. Here the CDR3 reads CAWSVGGYQETQYF. CDR3 sequence (DNA): TGTGCCTGGAGTGTAGGGGGTTATCAAGAGACCCAGTACTTC.